This entry is about one T cell receptor beta chain. The data belong to a study of shared T cell receptors in the human thymus. The assay was immunoSEQ multiplex PCR, and TCRdb's table has in-frame clones only and misses some. The sample has under 700,000 clones; around 78% are singletons. Per the germline V gene, CDR1 is SGHNT and CDR2 is YENEEA. This CDR3 has 17 residues. The J segment lost 3 bases and the V segment lost 1 base, leaving 8 bases of the junction unmatched. This same sample was also part of a study on human thymus T cells. That source adds: Thymus specimens were resections from corrective heart surgery. Gene usage (both V and J) appeared biased in thymic and blood repertoires.

Source material: thymocytes. This TCR was sampled from a boy in the first two years of life with a congenital heart defect. This chain uses TRBV11-3 with TRBJ1-1; 10 bases fit TRBD1. Here the CDR3 DNA reads TGTGCCAGCAGCTTAGGTCTCCGGGACAGGGGAGACACTGAAGCTTTCTTT. Protein product: CASSLGLRDRGDTEAFF.